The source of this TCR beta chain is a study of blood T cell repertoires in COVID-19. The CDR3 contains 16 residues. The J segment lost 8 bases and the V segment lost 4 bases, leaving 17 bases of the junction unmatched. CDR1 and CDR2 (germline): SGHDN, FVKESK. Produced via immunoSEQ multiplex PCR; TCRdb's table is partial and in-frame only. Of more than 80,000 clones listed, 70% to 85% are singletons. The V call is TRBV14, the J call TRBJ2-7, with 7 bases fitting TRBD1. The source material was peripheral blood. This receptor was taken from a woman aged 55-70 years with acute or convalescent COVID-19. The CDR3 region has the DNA TGTGCCAGCAGCCGCTTCCCAGGAGACAGGGACACCAAGCAGTACTTC. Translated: CASSRFPGDRDTKQYF.